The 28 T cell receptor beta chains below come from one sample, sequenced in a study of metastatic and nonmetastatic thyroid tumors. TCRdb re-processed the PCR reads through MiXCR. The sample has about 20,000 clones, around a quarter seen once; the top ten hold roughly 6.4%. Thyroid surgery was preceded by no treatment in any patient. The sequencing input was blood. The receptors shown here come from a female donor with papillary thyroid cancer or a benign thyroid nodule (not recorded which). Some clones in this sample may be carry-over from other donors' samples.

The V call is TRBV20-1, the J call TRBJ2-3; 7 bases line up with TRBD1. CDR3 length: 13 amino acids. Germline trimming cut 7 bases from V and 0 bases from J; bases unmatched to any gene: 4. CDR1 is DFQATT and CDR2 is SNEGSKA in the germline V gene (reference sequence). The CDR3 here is CSGKGASTDTQYF. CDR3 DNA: TGCAGTGGGAAGGGGGCTAGCACAGATACGCAGTATTTT.

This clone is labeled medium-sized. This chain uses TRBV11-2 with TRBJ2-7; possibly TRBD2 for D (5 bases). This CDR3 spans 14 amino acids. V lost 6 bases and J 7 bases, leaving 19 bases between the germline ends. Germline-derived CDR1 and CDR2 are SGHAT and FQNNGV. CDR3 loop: CASRPTNRPLEQYF. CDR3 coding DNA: TGTGCCAGCAGGCCGACTAATCGACCTCTGGAGCAGTACTTC.

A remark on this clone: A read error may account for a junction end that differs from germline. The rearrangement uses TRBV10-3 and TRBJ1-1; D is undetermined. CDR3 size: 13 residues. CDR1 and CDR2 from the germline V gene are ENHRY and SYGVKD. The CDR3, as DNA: TGTGCCAAAAGTCAGTTCATGAACACTGAAGATTTCTTT. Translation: CAKSQFMNTEDFF.

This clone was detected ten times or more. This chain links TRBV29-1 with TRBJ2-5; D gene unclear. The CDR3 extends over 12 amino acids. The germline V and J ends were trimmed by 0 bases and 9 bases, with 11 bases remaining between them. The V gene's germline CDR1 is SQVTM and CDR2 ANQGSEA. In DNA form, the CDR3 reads TGCAGCGTTGAAGATGGATTACGGGCCCAGTACTTC. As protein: CSVEDGLRAQYF.

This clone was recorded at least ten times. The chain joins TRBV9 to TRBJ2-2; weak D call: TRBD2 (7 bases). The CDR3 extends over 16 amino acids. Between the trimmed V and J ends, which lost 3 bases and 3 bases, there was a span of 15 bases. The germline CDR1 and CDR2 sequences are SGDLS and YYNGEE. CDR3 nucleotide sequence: TGTGCCAGCAGCGGGACCGGGGGGCATTACACCGGGGAGCTGTTTTTT. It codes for CASSGTGGHYTGELFF.

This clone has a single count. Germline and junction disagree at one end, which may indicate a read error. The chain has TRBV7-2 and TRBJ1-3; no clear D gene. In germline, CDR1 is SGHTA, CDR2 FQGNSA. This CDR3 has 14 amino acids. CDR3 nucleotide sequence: TGTGCCAGCATCTTAGCATGGGGTGGAAACACCATATATTTT. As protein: CASILAWGGNTIYF.

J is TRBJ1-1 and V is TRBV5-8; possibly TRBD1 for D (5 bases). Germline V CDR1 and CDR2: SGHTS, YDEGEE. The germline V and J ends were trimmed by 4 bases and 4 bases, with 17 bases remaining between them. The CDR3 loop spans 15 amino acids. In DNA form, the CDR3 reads TGTGCCAGCAGCCCTGGGCGGGGCGCGGGCACTGAAGCTTTCTTT. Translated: CASSPGRGAGTEAFF.

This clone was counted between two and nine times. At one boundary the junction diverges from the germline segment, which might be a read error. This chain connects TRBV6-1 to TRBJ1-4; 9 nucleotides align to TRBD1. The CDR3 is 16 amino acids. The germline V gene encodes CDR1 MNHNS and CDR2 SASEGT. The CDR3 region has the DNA TGCGCCAGCAGTGAGTGGGACAGGGCAACTAATGAAAAACTGTTTTTT. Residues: CASSEWDRATNEKLFF.

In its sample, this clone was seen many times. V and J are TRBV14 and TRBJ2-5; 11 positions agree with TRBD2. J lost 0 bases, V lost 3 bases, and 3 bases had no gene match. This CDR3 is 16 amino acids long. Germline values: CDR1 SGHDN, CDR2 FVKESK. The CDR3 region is CASSHLTSGDQETQYF. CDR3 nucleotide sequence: TGTGCCAGCAGCCACCTGACTAGCGGGGACCAAGAGACCCAGTACTTC.

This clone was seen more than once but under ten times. CDR3 sequence: CASSLEQGARSDTQYF. CDR3 DNA: TGCGCCAGCAGCTTGGAACAGGGGGCTCGATCGGATACGCAGTATTTT. The chain has TRBV5-1 and TRBJ2-3; 9 positions agree with TRBD1. Germline trimming cut 0 bases from V and 6 bases from J; bases unmatched to any gene: 8. This CDR3 region has 16 residues. In germline, CDR1 is SGHRS, CDR2 YFSETQ.

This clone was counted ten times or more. The CDR3: CASSLPTDETQYF. CDR3 coding DNA: TGTGCCAGCAGCTTACCGACAGATGAGACCCAGTACTTC. The chain employs TRBV11-3 and TRBJ2-5; TRBD1 might be the D (5 bases). The CDR3 loop spans 13 amino acids. V was shortened by 2 bases and J by 5 bases, with 9 bases between the two germline ends. The germline V gene encodes CDR1 SGHNT and CDR2 YENEEA.

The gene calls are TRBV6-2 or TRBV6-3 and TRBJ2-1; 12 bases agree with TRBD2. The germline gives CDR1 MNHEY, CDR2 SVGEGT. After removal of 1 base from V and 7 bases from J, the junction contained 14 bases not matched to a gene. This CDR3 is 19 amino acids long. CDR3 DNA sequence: TGTGCCAGCAGTTACTTAGCTAGACTAGCGGGAGTTTCGGAGAATGAGCAGTTCTTC. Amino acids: CASSYLARLAGVSENEQFF.

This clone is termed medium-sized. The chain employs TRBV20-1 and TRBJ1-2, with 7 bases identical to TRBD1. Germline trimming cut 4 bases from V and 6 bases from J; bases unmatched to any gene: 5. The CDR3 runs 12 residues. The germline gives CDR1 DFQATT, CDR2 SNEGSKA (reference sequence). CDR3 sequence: CSAKEGAHGYTF. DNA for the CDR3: TGCAGTGCTAAGGAGGGGGCCCATGGCTACACCTTC.

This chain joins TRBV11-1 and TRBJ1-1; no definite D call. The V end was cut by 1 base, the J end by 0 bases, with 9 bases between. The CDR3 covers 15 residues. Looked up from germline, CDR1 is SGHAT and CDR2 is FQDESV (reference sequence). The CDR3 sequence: CASSLGVGVNTEAFF. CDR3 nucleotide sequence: TGTGCCAGCAGCTTAGGTGTGGGCGTGAACACTGAAGCTTTCTTT.

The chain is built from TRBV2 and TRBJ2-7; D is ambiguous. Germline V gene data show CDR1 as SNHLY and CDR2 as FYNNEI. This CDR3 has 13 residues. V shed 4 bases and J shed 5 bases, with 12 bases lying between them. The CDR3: CASSARRRDEQYF. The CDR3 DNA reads TGTGCCAGCAGTGCCAGGCGAAGGGACGAGCAGTACTTC. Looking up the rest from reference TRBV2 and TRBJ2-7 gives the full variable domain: EPEVTQTPSHQVTQMGQEVILRCVPISNHLYFYWYRQILGQKVEFLVSFYNNEISEKSEIFDDQFSVERPDGSNFTLKIRSTKLEDSAMYFCASSARRRDEQYFGPGTRLTVT.

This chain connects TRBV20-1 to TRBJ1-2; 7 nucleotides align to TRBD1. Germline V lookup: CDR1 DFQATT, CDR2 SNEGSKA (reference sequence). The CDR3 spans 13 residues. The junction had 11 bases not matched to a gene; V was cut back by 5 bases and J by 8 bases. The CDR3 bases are TGCAGTGCTTGGGACAGAAGGTATTCGGGCTACACCTTC. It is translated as CSAWDRRYSGYTF.

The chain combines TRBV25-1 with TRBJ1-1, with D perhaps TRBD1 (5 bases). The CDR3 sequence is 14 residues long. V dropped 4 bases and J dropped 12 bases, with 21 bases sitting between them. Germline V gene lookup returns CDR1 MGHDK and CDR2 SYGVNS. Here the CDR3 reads CASSGPRDYTQSFF. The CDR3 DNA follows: TGTGCCAGCAGTGGCCCACGGGACTACACTCAATCTTTCTTT.

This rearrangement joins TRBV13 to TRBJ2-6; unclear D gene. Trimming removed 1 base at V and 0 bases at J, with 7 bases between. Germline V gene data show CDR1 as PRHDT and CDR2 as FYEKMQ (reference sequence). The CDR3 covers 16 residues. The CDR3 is CASSLVGDSGANVLTF. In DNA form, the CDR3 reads TGTGCCAGCAGCTTAGTTGGTGACTCTGGGGCCAACGTCCTGACTTTC.

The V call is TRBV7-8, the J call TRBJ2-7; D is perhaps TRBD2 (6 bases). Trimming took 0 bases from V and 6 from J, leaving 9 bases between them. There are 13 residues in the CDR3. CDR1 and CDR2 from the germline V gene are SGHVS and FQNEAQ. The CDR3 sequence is CASSLAGGLEQYF. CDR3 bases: TGTGCCAGCAGCTTAGCCGGGGGACTCGAGCAGTACTTC.

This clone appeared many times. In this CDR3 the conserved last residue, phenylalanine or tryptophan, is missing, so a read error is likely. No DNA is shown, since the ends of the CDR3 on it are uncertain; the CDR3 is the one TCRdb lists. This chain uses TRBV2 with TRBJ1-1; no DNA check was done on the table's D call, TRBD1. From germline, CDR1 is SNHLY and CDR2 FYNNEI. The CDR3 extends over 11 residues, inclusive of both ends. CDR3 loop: CASSTTGAFSL.

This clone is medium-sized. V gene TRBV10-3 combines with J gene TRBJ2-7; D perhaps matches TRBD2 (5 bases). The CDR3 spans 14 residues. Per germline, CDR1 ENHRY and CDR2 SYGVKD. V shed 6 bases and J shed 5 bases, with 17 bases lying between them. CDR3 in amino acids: CAIRVLETEDEQYF. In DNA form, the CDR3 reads TGTGCCATCAGAGTACTAGAGACGGAGGACGAGCAGTACTTC.

Written as DNA, the CDR3 is TGCAGTGCTAGAGGACTAGCATCCTACAATGAGCAGTTCTTC. This codes for CSARGLASYNEQFF. The rearrangement links TRBV20-1 to TRBJ2-1; 7 bases agree with TRBD2. The CDR3 spans 14 residues. V was clipped by 1 base and J by 1 base; unmatched bases: 1. CDR1 DFQATT and CDR2 SNEGSKA come from the germline V gene (reference sequence).

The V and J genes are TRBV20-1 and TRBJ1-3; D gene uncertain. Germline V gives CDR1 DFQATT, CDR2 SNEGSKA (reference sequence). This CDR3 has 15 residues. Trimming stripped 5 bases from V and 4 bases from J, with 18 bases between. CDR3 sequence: CSAPFGGIVGNTIYF. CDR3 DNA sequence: TGCAGTGCTCCCTTCGGCGGGATTGTGGGAAACACCATATATTTT.

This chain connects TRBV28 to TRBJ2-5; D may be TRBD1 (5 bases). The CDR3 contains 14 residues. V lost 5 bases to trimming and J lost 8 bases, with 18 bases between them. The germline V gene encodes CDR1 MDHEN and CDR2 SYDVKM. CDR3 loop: CASSTTVPGDTQYF. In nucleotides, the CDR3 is TGTGCCAGCAGTACGACAGTGCCCGGTGATACCCAGTACTTC.

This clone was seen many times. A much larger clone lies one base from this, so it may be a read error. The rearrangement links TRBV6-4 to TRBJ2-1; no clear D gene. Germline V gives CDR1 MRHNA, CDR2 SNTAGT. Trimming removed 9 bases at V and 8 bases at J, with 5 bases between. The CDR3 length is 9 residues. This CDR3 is CASDDEQFF. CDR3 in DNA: TGTGCCAGTGACGATGAGCAGTTCTTC.

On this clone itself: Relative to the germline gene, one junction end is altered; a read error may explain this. The CDR3, as DNA: TGTTCCAGCAGCCGGGTCCCTTATGGCTACACCTTC. This encodes CSSSRVPYGYTF. The J gene is TRBJ1-2, the V gene TRBV28; D call uncertain. The CDR3 is made up of 12 amino acids. The germline V gene has CDR1 MDHEN and CDR2 SYDVKM.

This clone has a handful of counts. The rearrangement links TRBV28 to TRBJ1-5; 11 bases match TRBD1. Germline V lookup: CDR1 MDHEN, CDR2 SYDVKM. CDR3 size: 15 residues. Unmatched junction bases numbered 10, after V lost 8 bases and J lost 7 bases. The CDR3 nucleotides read TGTGCCAGCCTCACTGCCGGGACAGGGGGACAGCCCCAGCATTTT. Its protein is CASLTAGTGGQPQHF.

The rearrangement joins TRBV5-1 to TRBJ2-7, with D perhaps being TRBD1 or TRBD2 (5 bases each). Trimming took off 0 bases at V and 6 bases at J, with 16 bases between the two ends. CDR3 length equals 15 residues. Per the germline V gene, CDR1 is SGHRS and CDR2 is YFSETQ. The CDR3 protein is CASSLAGTAGSEQYF. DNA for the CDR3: TGCGCCAGCAGCTTGGCCGGGACCGCCGGCTCCGAGCAGTACTTC.